Listed below are T cell receptor beta chains from one sample, sequenced in a study of neurological immune-mediated disorders. TCRdb redid the calling of the 5' RACE reads with MiXCR, one entry per CDR3 protein. The sample shows tens of thousands of distinct CDR3 sequences, about 6% of them seen only once. Input material: CD4+ T cells from blood. The source is a woman between 35 and 50 years old in good health. Each CDR3 is given with its conserved first and last residue. A D gene is named only where the DNA matches it firmly. Only some rows state a clone size, as once, few, many or a class for expanded clones.

v_gene,d_gene,abundance,j_gene,len,CDR3nt,CDR3aa
TRBV6-5,-,many,TRBJ2-7,15,TGTGCCAGCAGTTACTCGGCCCGAAGCTCCTACGAGCAGTACTTC,CASSYSARSSYEQYF
TRBV28,-,many,TRBJ1-5,14,TGTGCCAGCAGTGTGACAGCAAGCAATCAGCCCCAGCATTTT,CASSVTASNQPQHF
TRBV28,TRBD2,many,TRBJ2-1,13,TGTGCCAGCAGTTCCGGACTAGCGGGAATCTTGTTCTTC,CASSSGLAGILFF
TRBV5-6,-,few,TRBJ2-5,15,TGTGCCAGCAGCTTGGTCTCCCGGTCCCAAGAGACCCAGTACTTC,CASSLVSRSQETQYF
TRBV5-5,-,many,TRBJ2-6,13,TGTGCCAGCAGCTGGAGATGGTCGGACGTCCTGACTTTC,CASSWRWSDVLTF
TRBV27,TRBD2,few,TRBJ2-3,16,TGTGCCAGCAGTAGTGTCGCGGGAGAAAGCACAGATACGCAGTATTTT,CASSSVAGESTDTQYF
TRBV28,-,many,TRBJ2-6,16,TGTGCCAGCAGTCCCTCCCACAGGGCTGGGGCCAACGTCCTGACTTTC,CASSPSHRAGANVLTF
TRBV28,-,many,TRBJ2-1,11,TGTGCCAGCACGGAGGACAATGAGCAGTTCTTC,CASTEDNEQFF
TRBV20-1,-,many,TRBJ1-5,14,TGCAGTGCCAAACTTGGGGGGGAAGGACAGCCCCAGCATTTT,CSAKLGGEGQPQHF
TRBV5-1,TRBD1,many,TRBJ2-4,18,TGCGCCAGCAGCTTGGAAGGGACAGGCGTCGGGGCCAAAAACATTCAGTACTTC,CASSLEGTGVGAKNIQYF
TRBV5-1,-,many,TRBJ2-3,15,TGCGCCAGCAGCTTGCAGGACTCTCGCACAGATACGCAGTATTTT,CASSLQDSRTDTQYF
TRBV2,TRBD1,many,TRBJ2-7,14,TGTGCCAGCAGTCCGGGGACAGGGATATACGAGCAGTACTTC,CASSPGTGIYEQYF
TRBV18,TRBD1,few,TRBJ2-2,16,TGTGCCAGCTCACCAATCCGGGACAGGAACACCGGGGAGCTGTTTTTT,CASSPIRDRNTGELFF
TRBV6-2/TRBV6-3,-,many,TRBJ2-1,12,TGTGCCAGCAGGGGACACTACAATGAGCAGTTCTTC,CASRGHYNEQFF
TRBV28,-,many,TRBJ1-4,13,TGTGCCAGCACTCCCTGGGGTATTGAAAAACTGTTTTTT,CASTPWGIEKLFF
TRBV20-1,TRBD2,many,TRBJ2-7,14,TGCAGTGCTGTCGGACTAGCGGGGGACTACGAGCAGTACTTC,CSAVGLAGDYEQYF
TRBV5-1,TRBD1,many,TRBJ1-1,15,TGCGCCAGCAGCTCGACAGGGACCCTGAACACTGAAGCTTTCTTT,CASSSTGTLNTEAFF
TRBV20-1,TRBD2,many,TRBJ2-3,17,TGCAGTGCTGAGGGACTAGCGGGAGGGCCGAGCACAGATACGCAGTATTTT,CSAEGLAGGPSTDTQYF
TRBV27,-,many,TRBJ2-7,14,TGTGCCAGCAGTTTGTCGTCGCTCCCCTACGAGCAGTACTTC,CASSLSSLPYEQYF
TRBV5-1,TRBD2,many,TRBJ2-1,13,TGCGCCAGCAGCTTTGGCGGGAGTAATGAGCAGTTCTTC,CASSFGGSNEQFF
TRBV9,-,many,TRBJ2-1,13,TGTGCCAGCAGCGTAGGAGGGGCGGGTGAGCAGTTCTTC,CASSVGGAGEQFF
TRBV20-1,-,many,TRBJ2-5,16,TGCAGTTCTTCGAAAGGGGCTACTGGGGCGCGGAGGACCCAGTACTTC,CSSSKGATGARRTQYF
TRBV10-3,TRBD2,many,TRBJ2-2,15,TGTGCCATCAGAGCGGGACTGGTGAACACCGGGGAGCTGTTTTTT,CAIRAGLVNTGELFF
TRBV20-1,TRBD2,many,TRBJ2-1,17,TGCAGTGCTCTCGGGACTAGCGGGAGTTACTCCTACAATGAGCAGTTCTTC,CSALGTSGSYSYNEQFF
TRBV28,TRBD1,many,TRBJ1-1,15,TGTGCCAGCAGTTTATGGCACCGGGGACAGGGACGGGCTTTCTTT,CASSLWHRGQGRAFF
TRBV9,-,many,TRBJ2-5,11,TGTGCCAGCAGCAGGGACGGGACCCAGTACTTC,CASSRDGTQYF
TRBV7-2,-,many,TRBJ1-5,15,TGTGCCAGCAGCTTAGTTGGGGGAGGCAATCAGCCCCAGCATTTT,CASSLVGGGNQPQHF
TRBV6-6,-,few,TRBJ2-4,16,TGTGCCAGCAGTTACTCTCCGGACATAGCCAAAAACATTCAGTACTTC,CASSYSPDIAKNIQYF
TRBV5-1,-,many,TRBJ2-3,14,TGCGCCAGCAGCTTTGCCGGGATGACAGATACGCAGTATTTT,CASSFAGMTDTQYF
TRBV20-1,TRBD1,many,TRBJ1-6,16,TGCAGTGCTCCGTATGGGACAGGGACCCTAAATTCACCCCTCCACTTT,CSAPYGTGTLNSPLHF
TRBV5-5,-,many,TRBJ2-7,13,TGTGCCACCTCCCCGGGCGGGTCCTACGAGCAGTACTTC,CATSPGGSYEQYF
TRBV5-1,-,many,TRBJ2-7,14,TGCGCCAGCAGCTTGGCTCGCACTATCTACGAGCAGTACTTC,CASSLARTIYEQYF
TRBV28,-,once,TRBJ1-2,14,TGTGCCAGCAATTTTGGACAGAACACCTGTGGCTACACCTTC,CASNFGQNTCGYTF
TRBV24-1,TRBD1,many,TRBJ2-1,16,TGTGCCACCAGTGATTTAACAGGGGGCATCTACAATGAGCAGTTCTTC,CATSDLTGGIYNEQFF
TRBV7-9,-,many,TRBJ2-7,11,TGTGCCAGCAGCGAGCAATACGAGCAGTACTTC,CASSEQYEQYF
TRBV10-3,TRBD1,many,TRBJ1-1,16,TGTGCCATCCAGGGGGGCCCGGGACAGATGAACACTGAAGCTTTCTTT,CAIQGGPGQMNTEAFF
TRBV20-1,-,many,TRBJ2-2,14,TGCAGTGCCCCTCGCGGGACTAACACCGGGGAGCTGTTTTTT,CSAPRGTNTGELFF
TRBV28,-,-,TRBJ2-5,14,TGTGCCAGCAGACCCCCCCTAGGCCAAGAGACCCAGTACTTC,CASRPPLGQETQYF
TRBV28,-,many,TRBJ2-2,15,TGTGCCAGCAGTTTTATACAGGGAGCCACCGGGGAGCTGTTTTTT,CASSFIQGATGELFF
TRBV20-1,TRBD1,many,TRBJ2-5,12,TGCAGTGCTAGCAGGGGGTACGAGACCCAGTACTTC,CSASRGYETQYF
TRBV2,-,many,TRBJ2-5,13,TGTGCCAGCAGTGGGGGACACCAAGAGACCCAGTACTTC,CASSGGHQETQYF
TRBV12-3/TRBV12-4,TRBD1,-,TRBJ2-7,13,TGTGCCAGCAGTTTTGGGACAGGGGTCGAGCAGTACTTC,CASSFGTGVEQYF
TRBV7-9,TRBD1,many,TRBJ2-5,14,TGTGCCAGCAGCTCCGAAGGGGGCATAGAGACCCAGTACTTC,CASSSEGGIETQYF
TRBV20-1,TRBD1,many,TRBJ1-1,13,TGCAGTGCTAGCCAACCAGGGGGCCGGGGAGCCTTCTTT,CSASQPGGRGAFF
TRBV19,-,-,TRBJ2-7,15,TGTGCCAGTAGTCCCACGTCTAGCGCCCACTACGAGCAGTACTTC,CASSPTSSAHYEQYF
TRBV9,TRBD2,many,TRBJ2-2,16,TGTGCCAGCAGCGTAGGACTAGCGGGGAACACCGGGGAGCTGTTTTTT,CASSVGLAGNTGELFF
TRBV20-1,-,many,TRBJ2-1,10,TGCAGTGCTAGAGTAAATGAGCAGTTCTTC,CSARVNEQFF
TRBV7-2,-,many,TRBJ1-1,15,TGTGCCAGCAGCTTAGTTCCGAGATTGAACACTGAAGCTTTCTTT,CASSLVPRLNTEAFF